These 3 T cell receptor beta chains share one sample of origin, sequenced in a study of cytomegalovirus exposure and HLA in healthy donors. Use of 60 Vbeta and 13 Jbeta primers characterized the PCR. Repertoires were generated with immunoSEQ multiplex PCR, while TCRdb's copy carries only in-frame clones and drops some. The sample holds 170,000 or so clones, roughly four fifths seen once. Sequenced sample: PBMCs. These receptors were obtained from a man in his fifties in good health and CMV-seronegative.

This clone was counted between two and nine times. The chain links TRBV30 to TRBJ2-3; 9 nucleotides align to TRBD2. The germline CDR1 and CDR2 sequences are GTSNPN and SVGIG (reference sequence). J gave up 9 bases and V 0 bases, and 10 bases lay outside the gene matches. CDR3 size: 15 residues. The CDR3 bases are TGTGCCTGGAGTGTGAAAATGATAGGGACTAGCACGCAGTATTTT. This sequence encodes CAWSVKMIGTSTQYF.

With respect to this clone: Within the sample, other DNA sequences also encode this same CDR3. The V gene is TRBV15, the J gene TRBJ1-6, with 8 bases that match TRBD1. Germline V gene data show CDR1 as LNHNV and CDR2 as YYDKDF (reference sequence). The CDR3 is 15 amino acids. J lost 7 bases, V lost 1 base, and 3 bases had no gene match. The CDR3 loop is CATSRGQGPNSPLHF. CDR3 in DNA: TGTGCCACCAGCAGAGGACAGGGGCCAAATTCACCCCTCCACTTT.

This chain links TRBV14 with TRBJ2-7, with TRBD2 identical over 7 bases. V shed 1 base and J 2 bases; nucleotides not matched to a gene: 8. This CDR3 region has 16 residues. Germline assignment: CDR1 SGHDN and CDR2 FVKESK. CDR3 protein: CASSQVSGLVAYEQYF. CDR3 DNA sequence: TGTGCCAGCAGCCAAGTTTCTGGACTAGTTGCCTACGAGCAGTACTTC.